This entry features one T cell receptor beta chain sequence. The antigen remains undetermined. There are 14 residues in the CDR3. V was trimmed by 5 bases and J by 0 bases, leaving 10 bases between them. The germline V gene has CDR1 SGHTA and CDR2 FQGNSA. The data stem from a study of cytomegalovirus exposure and HLA in healthy donors. Study at large: An earlier analysis found roughly 110 million unique TCR beta sequences from approximately 170 million T cells. Study outcomes and limitations: HLA-A and HLA-B allele assignments for most subjects were reportedly predicted accurately using TCR beta sequences.

Primers included in the PCR were 60 Vbeta and 13 Jbeta primers. TCRdb's table, derived via immunoSEQ multiplex PCR, lists solely in-frame clones and lacks some. The table lists about 150,000 clones, 65% to 90% of them singletons. This clonotype was sampled from a woman aged 50 to 60 in good health and CMV-seropositive. This chain connects TRBV7-2 to TRBJ1-1, with D hard to call. Sequenced: PBMCs. The CDR3 DNA sequence: TGTGCCAGCAGCCCCAGTGTGATGAACACTGAAGCTTTCTTT. It codes for CASSPSVMNTEAFF. Full variable domain (remainder filled in from reference TRBV7-2 and TRBJ1-1): GAGVSQSPSNKVTEKGKDVELRCDPISGHTALYWYRQSLGQGLEFLIYFQGNSAPDKSGLPSDRFSAERTGGSVSTLTIQRTQQEDSAVYLCASSPSVMNTEAFFGQGTRLTVV.